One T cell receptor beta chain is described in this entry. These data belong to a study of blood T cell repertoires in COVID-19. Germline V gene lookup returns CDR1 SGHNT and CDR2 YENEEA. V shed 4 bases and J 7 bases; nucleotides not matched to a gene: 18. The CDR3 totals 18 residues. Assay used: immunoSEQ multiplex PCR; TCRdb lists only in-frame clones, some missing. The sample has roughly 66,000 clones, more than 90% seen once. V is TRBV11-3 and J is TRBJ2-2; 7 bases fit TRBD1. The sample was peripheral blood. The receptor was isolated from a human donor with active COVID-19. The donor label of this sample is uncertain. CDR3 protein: CASSSANDRAGNGGELFF. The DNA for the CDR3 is TGTGCCAGCAGCTCCGCTAATGACAGGGCCGGGAATGGCGGGGAGCTGTTTTTT.